The 19 T cell receptor beta chains reported below all come from one sample, sequenced in a study of identifying expanded T cells in peripheral blood. Profiling relied on immunoSEQ multiplex PCR, and the TCRdb table lists in-frame clones only, not all of them. The sample shows 90,000 or so clones, around 86% of them seen only once. The material sequenced was blood. All receptors derive from a person aged 18 to 75 in good health.

V is TRBV7-6 and J is TRBJ2-5; D tentatively reads TRBD1 or TRBD2 (5 bases each). CDR1 and CDR2 from the germline V gene are SGHVS and FNYEAQ. Trimming removed 5 bases from V and 8 bases from J, with 18 bases in between. The CDR3 runs to 14 residues. For the CDR3, the DNA is TGTGCCAGCAGCCCCAGCACACGACGGGACACCCAGTACTTC. It yields the protein CASSPSTRRDTQYF.

This clone was counted only a few times. This rearrangement joins TRBV6-6 to TRBJ1-6, with D perhaps TRBD1 (5 bases). Germline values: CDR1 MNHNY, CDR2 SVGAGI (reference sequence). This CDR3 has 14 amino acids. Trimming pared 5 bases from V and 7 bases from J, leaving 12 bases between. The CDR3 loop reads CASSPRGANSPLHF. The CDR3 nucleotides read TGTGCCAGCAGTCCGAGGGGCGCCAATTCACCCCTCCACTTT.

The chain couples TRBV7-6 to TRBJ2-1; D might be TRBD1 (6 bases). CDR1 is SGHVS, CDR2 FNYEAQ, per germline. V was trimmed by 2 bases and J by 7 bases, leaving 9 bases between them. The CDR3 is made up of 13 amino acids. The CDR3 here is CASSLTGWNEQFF. The CDR3, as DNA: TGTGCCAGCAGCTTAACAGGGTGGAATGAGCAGTTCTTC. The full variable domain, its missing parts supplied by reference TRBV7-6 and TRBJ2-1, is GAGVSQSPRYKVTKRGQDVALRCDPISGHVSLYWYRQALGQGPEFLTYFNYEAQQDKSGLPNDRFSAERPEGSISTLTIQRTEQRDSAMYRCASSLTGWNEQFFGPGTRLTVL.

In nucleotides, the CDR3 is TGTGCCTGGAGTTTGGCGGGTGATGGCTACACCTTC. Translation gives CAWSLAGDGYTF. The chain carries TRBV30 and TRBJ1-2; no clear D gene. Germline V gene data show CDR1 as GTSNPN and CDR2 as SVGIG (reference sequence). Trimming took 2 bases from V and 6 from J, leaving 10 bases between them. This CDR3 is 12 amino acids long.

V is TRBV6-5 and J is TRBJ2-7; 13 bases match TRBD2. V lost 6 bases to trimming and J lost 7 bases; unmatched junction nucleotides: 6. This CDR3 has 14 amino acids. The germline gives CDR1 MNHEY, CDR2 SVGAGI. The chain's CDR3 is CASSLGTSGEEQYF. The CDR3 DNA is TGTGCCAGCAGCCTCGGGACTAGCGGGGAGGAGCAGTACTTC.

The genes are TRBV10-3 and TRBJ2-1; TRBD2 is a possible D gene (6 bases). V shed 4 bases and J shed 2 bases, with 21 bases lying between them. Germline V gene sequence: CDR1 ENHRY, CDR2 SYGVKD. The CDR3 sequence is 18 residues long. The CDR3 reads CAISAHGWGLHPYNEQFF. As DNA, the CDR3 is TGTGCCATCAGTGCCCACGGGTGGGGACTGCACCCCTACAATGAGCAGTTCTTC.

This chain links TRBV27 with TRBJ1-6; D is perhaps TRBD1 (5 bases). V lost 3 bases and J 14 bases, leaving 14 bases between the germline ends. Germline V gives CDR1 MNHEY, CDR2 SMNVEV (reference sequence). CDR3 size: 13 residues. The CDR3 coding sequence is TGTGCCAGCAGTTTCGGGTGGGGCAGTACCCTCCACTTT. It is translated as CASSFGWGSTLHF.

The chain carries TRBV19 and TRBJ1-1; D ambiguous. Germline lookup yields CDR1 LNHDA and CDR2 SQIVND (reference sequence). The CDR3 runs to 13 residues. V lost 7 bases and J 3 bases, leaving 12 bases between the germline ends. CDR3 protein: CASKGRTDTEAFF. The CDR3 coding sequence is TGTGCCAGTAAAGGGAGGACCGACACTGAAGCTTTCTTT.

The chain combines TRBV29-1 with TRBJ2-7; either TRBD1 or TRBD2 may fit D (5 bases each). CDR3 length equals 12 residues. Per germline, CDR1 SQVTM and CDR2 ANQGSEA. V dropped 7 bases and J dropped 4 bases, with 14 bases sitting between them. The CDR3, as DNA: TGCAGCGCGAGTGGGGACGGTTACGAGCAGTACTTC. Encoded protein: CSASGDGYEQYF.

This clone was observed once. The V and J genes are TRBV2 and TRBJ1-5, with a possible D match to TRBD1 (6 bases). The germline V gene encodes CDR1 SNHLY and CDR2 FYNNEI. V was trimmed by 6 bases and J by 1 base, leaving 10 bases between them. The CDR3 spans 14 residues. CDR3 nucleotides: TGTGCCAGCAGGGCGACAGGCAGCAATCAGCCCCAGCATTTT. Translating gives CASRATGSNQPQHF.

This clone was observed a few times. The rearrangement joins TRBV10-3 to TRBJ2-7; TRBD1 agrees at 8 bases. V trimming: 7 bases; J trimming: 4 bases; junction bases outside the gene matches: 9. The CDR3 has 14 residues. Per the germline V gene, CDR1 is ENHRY and CDR2 is SYGVKD. The CDR3 DNA reads TGTGCCATCAACGAACAGGGGGTGGTTTACGAGCAGTACTTC. This encodes CAINEQGVVYEQYF.

The rearrangement uses TRBV30 and TRBJ1-2, with D perhaps matching TRBD1 (5 bases). V lost 2 bases, J lost 8 bases, and 12 bases lay in between. This CDR3 region has 12 residues. Germline CDR1 is GTSNPN and CDR2 is SVGIG (reference sequence). The CDR3 nucleotides read TGTGCCTGGAGTCGGGACGGGAAAGGCTACACCTTC. Translating it yields CAWSRDGKGYTF.

V is TRBV6-5 and J is TRBJ1-1; maybe TRBD1 (5 bases). The CDR3 runs 12 residues. The V and J ends lost 8 bases and 1 base respectively, with 8 bases between them. The V gene's germline CDR1 is MNHEY and CDR2 SVGAGI. The CDR3 DNA reads TGTGCCAGCGCGGGGGGGAACACTGAAGCTTTCTTT. Amino acids: CASAGGNTEAFF.

This clone came up once. V is TRBV11-2 and J is TRBJ1-3, with D hard to call. The ends were cut back, 1 base at V and 4 bases at J, with 14 bases in the middle. This CDR3 spans 16 amino acids. CDR1 and CDR2 from the germline V gene are SGHAT and FQNNGV. The CDR3 reads CASSLVRANLGNTIYF. The DNA for the CDR3 is TGTGCCAGCAGCTTAGTCCGGGCAAATTTAGGAAACACCATATATTTT.

On this clone: Other DNA sequences of this sample code for an identical CDR3. The chain joins TRBV9 to TRBJ1-3, with a possible D match to TRBD1 (5 bases). Deletions cut 0 bases from V and 1 base from J, with 5 bases between. Germline V gives CDR1 SGDLS, CDR2 YYNGEE. The CDR3 runs 14 residues. The CDR3 DNA reads TGTGCCAGCAGCGTAGAGGGGTCTGGAAACACCATATATTTT. Its translation: CASSVEGSGNTIYF. The full variable domain, its missing parts supplied by reference TRBV9 and TRBJ1-3, is DSGVTQTPKHLITATGQRVTLRCSPRSGDLSVYWYQQSLDQGLQFLIQYYNGEERAKGNILERFSAQQFPDLHSELNLSSLELGDSALYFCASSVEGSGNTIYFGEGSWLTVV.

This sequence joins TRBV11-3 and TRBJ1-1, with 11 bases lining up with TRBD1. This CDR3 contains 14 residues. Germline CDR1 is SGHNT and CDR2 is YENEEA. The trim removed 5 bases at V and 10 bases at J, leaving 9 bases unmatched. The CDR3 nucleotides are TGTGCCAGCAGCAAAACCGGGACAGGGGGATCAGCTTTCTTT. Its translation: CASSKTGTGGSAFF.

The chain uses TRBV7-9 and TRBJ1-2; 10 nucleotides align to TRBD1. CDR1 is SEHNR, CDR2 FQNEAQ, per germline (reference sequence). The junction had 11 bases not matched to a gene; V was cut back by 3 bases and J by 4 bases. CDR3 size: 17 residues. DNA for the CDR3: TGTGCCAGCAGCTTGACGGGACAGGGGTCCAGGTTCTATGGCTACACCTTC. Residues: CASSLTGQGSRFYGYTF.

This clone was observed a single time. CDR3 region: CASSRDRDTEAFF. The CDR3 coding sequence is TGTGCCAGCAGCCGAGACCGGGACACTGAAGCTTTCTTT. The chain couples TRBV7-2 to TRBJ1-1; no reliable D call. Trimming shortened V by 5 bases and J by 3 bases, and 10 bases separated the two germline ends. This CDR3 is 13 amino acids long. The germline CDR1 and CDR2 sequences are SGHTA and FQGNSA.

This chain joins TRBV6-6 and TRBJ2-3, with D uncertain. This CDR3 region has 15 residues. Germline lookup yields CDR1 MNHNY and CDR2 SVGAGI (reference sequence). Trimming took off 6 bases at V and 0 bases at J, with 13 bases between the two ends. The CDR3 nucleotides are TGTGCCAGCAGCCTTATCCTAGGTAGCACAGATACGCAGTATTTT. Its translation is CASSLILGSTDTQYF.